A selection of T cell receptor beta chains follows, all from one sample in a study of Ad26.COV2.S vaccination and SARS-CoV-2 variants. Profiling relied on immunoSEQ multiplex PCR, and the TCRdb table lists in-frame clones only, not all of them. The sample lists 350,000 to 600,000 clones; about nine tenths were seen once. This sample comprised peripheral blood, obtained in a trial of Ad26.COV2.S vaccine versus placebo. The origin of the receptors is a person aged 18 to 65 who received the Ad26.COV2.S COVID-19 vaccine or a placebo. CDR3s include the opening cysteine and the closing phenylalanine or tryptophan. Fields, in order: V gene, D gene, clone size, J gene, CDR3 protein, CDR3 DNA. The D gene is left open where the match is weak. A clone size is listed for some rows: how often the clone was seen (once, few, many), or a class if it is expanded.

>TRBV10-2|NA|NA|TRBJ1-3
CASSDRGGNTIYF
TGCGCCAGCAGTGACAGGGGTGGAAACACCATATATTTT
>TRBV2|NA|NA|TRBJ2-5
CASTQSRTMYQETQYF
TGTGCCAGCACCCAATCCCGGACGATGTACCAAGAGACCCAGTACTTC
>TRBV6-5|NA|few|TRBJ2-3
CASSYTGHTQYF
TGTGCCAGCAGTTACACGGGACATACGCAGTATTTT
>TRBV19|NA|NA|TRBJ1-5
CASSTRERQPQHF
TGTGCCAGTAGTACCAGGGAACGTCAGCCCCAGCATTTT
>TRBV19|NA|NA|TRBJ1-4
CASSIVPGARSEKLFF
TGTGCCAGTAGTATAGTTCCGGGCGCCCGGAGTGAAAAACTGTTTTTT
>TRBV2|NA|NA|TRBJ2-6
CASSRRGPKSGANVLTF
TGTGCCAGCAGTCGGAGGGGGCCCAAGTCTGGGGCCAACGTCCTGACTTTC
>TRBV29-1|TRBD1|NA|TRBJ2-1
CSARQGYEQFF
TGCAGCGCACGACAGGGGTATGAGCAGTTCTTC
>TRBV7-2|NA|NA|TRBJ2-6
CASSLGGTGANVLTF
TGTGCCAGCAGCTTAGGAGGGACCGGGGCCAACGTCCTGACTTTC
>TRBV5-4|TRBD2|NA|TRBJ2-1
CASRLGTSGMVEQFF
TGTGCCAGCAGGCTTGGGACTAGCGGGATGGTTGAGCAGTTCTTC
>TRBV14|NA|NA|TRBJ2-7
CASSRSGIYEQYF
TGTGCCAGCAGCCGGTCAGGAATCTACGAGCAGTACTTC
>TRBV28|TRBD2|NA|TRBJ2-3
CASSLSGLGLAGGPDTQYF
TGTGCCAGCAGTTTATCTGGACTTGGACTAGCGGGAGGGCCAGATACGCAGTATTTT
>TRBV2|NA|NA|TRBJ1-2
CASSEQGGGYGYTF
TGTGCCAGCAGCGAACAGGGAGGTGGCTATGGCTACACCTTC
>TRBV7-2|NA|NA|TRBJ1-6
CASSPLVGGYNSPLHF
TGTGCCAGCAGCCCTCTGGTGGGCGGCTATAATTCACCCCTCCACTTT
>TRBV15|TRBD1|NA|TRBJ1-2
CATSGSTGTNYGYTF
TGTGCCACCAGCGGCTCGACAGGGACTAACTATGGCTACACCTTC
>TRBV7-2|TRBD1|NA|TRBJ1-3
CASSTTGTGNTIYF
TGTGCCAGCAGCACGACAGGGACTGGAAACACCATATATTTT
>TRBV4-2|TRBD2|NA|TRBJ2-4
CASKTSGGGNDIQYF
TGTGCCAGCAAAACTAGCGGGGGGGGAAATGACATTCAGTACTTC
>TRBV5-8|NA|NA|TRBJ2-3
CASSPGPITGEGPLTDTQYF
TGTGCCAGCAGCCCGGGGCCTATTACAGGGGAGGGCCCCCTCACAGATACGCAGTATTTT
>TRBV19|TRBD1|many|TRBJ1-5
CASSTHRGLRPQHF
TGTGCCAGTAGTACGCACAGGGGACTGCGTCCCCAGCATTTT
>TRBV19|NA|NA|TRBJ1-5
CASSLGVSNQPQHF
TGTGCCAGTAGCCTGGGGGTGAGCAATCAGCCCCAGCATTTT
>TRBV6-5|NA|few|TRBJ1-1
CASSYRQSNTEAFF
TGTGCCAGCAGTTACCGACAGAGTAACACTGAAGCTTTCTTT
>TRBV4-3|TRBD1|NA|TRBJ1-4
CASSQGTGKNEKLFF
TGCGCCAGCAGCCAGGGGACAGGGAAAAATGAAAAACTGTTTTTT
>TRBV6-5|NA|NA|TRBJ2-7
CASTEEGTYEQYF
TGTGCCAGCACGGAGGAGGGGACCTACGAGCAGTACTTC
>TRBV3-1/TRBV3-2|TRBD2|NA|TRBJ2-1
CASSQSGRTYNEQFF
TGTGCCAGCAGCCAAAGCGGGAGAACCTACAATGAGCAGTTCTTC
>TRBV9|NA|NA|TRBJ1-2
CASSVVPNYGYTF
TGTGCCAGCAGCGTAGTACCCAACTATGGCTACACCTTC
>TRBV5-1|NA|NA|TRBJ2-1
CASSFPKGTPSGYNEQFF
TGCGCCAGCAGCTTCCCTAAGGGAACTCCCAGCGGTTACAATGAGCAGTTCTTC
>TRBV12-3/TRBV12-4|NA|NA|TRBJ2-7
CASSLGGEQYF
TGTGCCAGCAGTTTAGGTGGAGAGCAGTACTTC
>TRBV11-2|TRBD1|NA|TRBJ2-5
CASSRDRGETQYF
TGTGCCAGCAGCCGTGACAGGGGAGAGACCCAGTACTTC
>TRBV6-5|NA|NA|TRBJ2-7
CASSSGSHSYEQYF
TGTGCCAGCAGCAGCGGGTCCCACTCCTACGAGCAGTACTTC
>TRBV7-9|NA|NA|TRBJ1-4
CASSLGVGEKLFF
TGTGCCAGCAGCTTGGGGGTTGGGGAAAAACTGTTTTTT